This T cell receptor (beta chain) was retrieved from a study of PD-1 blockade in mismatch repair-deficient tumors. Overall study findings and caveats: After pembrolizumab, tumor-resident clones rose rapidly, then generally contracted before radiologic responses.

TCR sequencing covered a few patients who responded to pembrolizumab. The protocol was immunoSEQ multiplex PCR, while the TCRdb copy is restricted to in-frame clones and leaves out a portion. Of roughly 50,000 clones in the sample, roughly 80% were seen once. Looked up from germline, CDR1 is SGDLS and CDR2 is YYNGEE. This CDR3 contains 15 residues. V was pared by 0 bases and J by 4 bases, with 10 bases between. This clone appeared once. No antigen is known for it. The sample was peripheral blood, taken less than 21 weeks after starting pembrolizumab. V usage is TRBV9 and J usage is TRBJ2-2; D is perhaps TRBD2 (6 bases). This receptor was taken from an adult with mismatch repair-deficient cancer. CDR3 loop: CASSVDLARTGELFF. The CDR3 nucleotides read TGTGCCAGCAGCGTAGACCTAGCGCGCACCGGGGAGCTGTTTTTT.